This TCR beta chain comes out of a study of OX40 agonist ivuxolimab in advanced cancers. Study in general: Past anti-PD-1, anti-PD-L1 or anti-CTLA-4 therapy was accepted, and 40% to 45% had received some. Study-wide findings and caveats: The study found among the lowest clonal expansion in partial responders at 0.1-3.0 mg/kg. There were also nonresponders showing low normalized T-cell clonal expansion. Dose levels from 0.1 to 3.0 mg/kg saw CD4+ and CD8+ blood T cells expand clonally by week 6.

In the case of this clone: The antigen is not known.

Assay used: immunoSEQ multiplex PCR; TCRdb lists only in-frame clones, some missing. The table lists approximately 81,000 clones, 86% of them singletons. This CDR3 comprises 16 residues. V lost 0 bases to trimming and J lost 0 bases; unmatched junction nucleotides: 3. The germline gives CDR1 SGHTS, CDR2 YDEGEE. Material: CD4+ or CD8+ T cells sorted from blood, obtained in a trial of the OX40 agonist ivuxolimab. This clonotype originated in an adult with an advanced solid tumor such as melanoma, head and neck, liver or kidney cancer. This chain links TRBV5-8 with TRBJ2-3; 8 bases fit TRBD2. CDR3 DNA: TGTGCCAGCAGCTTGGAGCGGGGGACTAGCACAGATACGCAGTATTTT. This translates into CASSLERGTSTDTQYF.